This TCR beta chain was recovered during a study of T cell responses to AZD1222 COVID-19 vaccine listed by TCRdb under 2021. With respect to the entire study: AZD1222 recipients given second doses at about 4 weeks or at about 12 weeks were pooled, since spike-specific TCR depth and breadth were not found to differ between the two schedules. A total of 233 trial participants underwent TCR sequencing, of whom nearly 210 had received two doses of AZD1222 and around 26 had received two doses of the MenACWY control vaccine. Enrollment into the trials was organized by age into subgroups of 18-55, 56-69 and 70-plus years, and those subgroups contained approximately 150, 30 and 60 TCR-sequenced participants, respectively. Study-level results and caveats: Spike-specific TCR breadth and depth rose significantly after two AZD1222 doses compared with day 0 and with MenACWY recipients. No day 14 peak-response samples were available, so repertoires were characterized only after the peak T cell response. Epitopes outside the regions mutated in the B.1.351 and B.1.1.7 variants were reportedly recognized by nearly half of the unique spike-specific TCRs. Most participants were white British and females outnumbered males, and the authors suggested that clonal diversity may have been underestimated. Conclusions about previously exposed vaccinees are limited because only a handful of AZD1222 recipients were SARS-CoV-2 seropositive at baseline. The vaccine-associated CD4 TCRs covered the entire spike protein, and the dominant responses fell in regions 160-218 and 743-854. The 56-69-year group was small, and its depth increase did not reach significance, likely because of low power.

The CDR3 regions of human TCRbeta chains were analyzed by immunosequencing. On the study's bioinformatics: TCRs in the repertoires were matched against a reference library of SARS-CoV-2-specific TCRs that had been generated with the MIRA antigen-specificity platform. Breadth meant the fraction of unique TCRs that were SARS-CoV-2-associated, whereas depth meant the fraction of total T cells that were SARS-CoV-2-associated. Using the MIRA data, each spike-specific TCR was mapped to the spike region that the TCR reacts to and placed in a CD4 or CD8 class. Log10-transformed breadth and depth values were compared by one-way ANOVA with Sidak's multiple comparisons tests. The clones in this table, taken by TCRdb from immuneACCESS, are in-frame only. Not every clone is retained; where verified, under half of the shortfall comes from an unresolved V gene, and the cause of the rest is unknown. The V and J calls and clone size were taken over from that table, and D and trimming were inferred from the DNA. The sample table records some 130,000 clones; about nine tenths of these occur just once. Together, the top ten hold 5% to 7.5% of the sample.

Read against the paper, the sample's time point label means: baseline before first vaccination. The vaccinee samples were drawn from two UK trials, COV001 and COV002, one of which was a single-blind randomized controlled phase 2/3 trial testing AZD1222 (ChAdOx1 nCoV-19) in healthy adults. For TCRbeta chain sequencing, PBMC samples from trial participants were taken at day 0 and at day 28 after the second dose. Of note for this clone: The antigen it binds to is not known. No base qualities exist here, and no much larger clone lies one base off it.

The CDR3 goes from the cysteine to the phenylalanine over 13 residues. Only the CDR3 DNA stays, 39 bases, in frame from base 1. At the junction V is shortened by 7 bases and J by 5 bases, with 14 bases in between. Via the germline V gene, CDR1 is MDHEN and CDR2 SYDVKM. The sequence was obtained from an adult in good health. The chain uses TRBV28 and TRBJ1-2, with no confidently assigned D gene. Here the sequenced sample was peripheral blood, taken on day 0 of AZD1222 vaccination. Here is the DNA: TGTGCCAGCACCTTTATGATTCCGTATGGCTACACCTTC. Protein translation: CASTFMIPYGYTF.